One sample yielded the 25 T cell receptor beta chains listed below, sequenced in a study of T-cell reconstitution after alpha-beta-depleted transplantation in children. Preparation of the TCRbeta library involved a method that used unique molecular identifiers. One entry per CDR3 protein, called by TCRdb with MiXCR from the PCR reads. The table includes 500,000 to 600,000 distinct CDR3 sequences, approximately 20% detected once. The sample here was PBMCs from the stem cell graft donor, taken from the stem cell graft. These TCRs come from a human donor who donated a stem cell graft to a child with acute lymphoblastic leukemia.

This clonotype occurred a few times. The V gene is TRBV20-1, the J gene TRBJ2-2; TRBD2 matches at 11 bases. The CDR3 runs to 15 residues. Germline CDR1 DFQATT, CDR2 SNEGSKA (reference sequence). Trimming removed 1 base from V and 5 bases from J; junction bases left unmatched: 3. CDR3 region: CSARVRLAGTGELFF. CDR3 DNA sequence: TGCAGTGCTAGAGTAAGACTAGCGGGAACCGGGGAGCTGTTTTTT.

The chain is built from TRBV15 and TRBJ1-2; 9 bases fit TRBD1. Germline-derived CDR1 and CDR2 are LNHNV and YYDKDF (reference sequence). After removal of 5 bases from V and 4 bases from J, the junction contained 11 bases not matched to a gene. This CDR3 comprises 16 residues. The CDR3: CATSGNRGREGYGYTF. In nucleotides, the CDR3 is TGTGCCACCAGCGGCAACAGGGGGCGCGAAGGCTATGGCTACACCTTC.

V and J are TRBV5-1 and TRBJ2-7; D is unresolved. In germline, CDR1 is SGHRS, CDR2 YFSETQ. The CDR3 totals 14 residues. Between the trimmed V and J ends, which lost 2 bases and 5 bases, there was a span of 14 bases. The CDR3 DNA reads as TGCGCCAGCAGCTTAGGATCCTTGGGCGACGAGCAGTACTTC. It codes for CASSLGSLGDEQYF.

The chain employs TRBV5-5 and TRBJ2-7; 7 bases align to TRBD1. Germline V gene data show CDR1 as SGHKS and CDR2 as YYEKEE (reference sequence). V shed 4 bases and J 5 bases; nucleotides not matched to a gene: 9. The length of the CDR3 is 14 residues. The CDR3 DNA is TGTGCCAGCAGCGGCCGACAGGGCCTGAACGAGCAGTACTTC. Its protein product is CASSGRQGLNEQYF. Full variable domain (rest looked up from reference TRBV5-5 and TRBJ2-7): DAGVTQSPTHLIKTRGQQVTLRCSPISGHKSVSWYQQVLGQGPQFIFQYYEKEERGRGNFPDRFSARQFPNYSSELNVNALLLGDSALYLCASSGRQGLNEQYFGPGTRLTVT.

The J gene is TRBJ2-7, the V gene TRBV27, with D perhaps matching TRBD2 (5 bases). Germline-derived CDR1 and CDR2 are MNHEY and SMNVEV (reference sequence). The CDR3 has 14 residues. The V and J ends lost 8 bases and 1 base respectively, with 15 bases between them. In DNA form, the CDR3 reads TGTGCCAGCCAAGGACTTATGTCATCCTACGAGCAGTACTTC. Translating it yields CASQGLMSSYEQYF.

In this sample, this clonotype turned up a few times. The chain is built from TRBV10-2 and TRBJ2-7, with 8 bases fitting TRBD2. Looked up from germline, CDR1 is WSHSY and CDR2 is SAAADI. The CDR3 runs to 14 residues. V shed 6 bases, J shed 2 bases, and the junction held 6 bases outside the gene matches. CDR3 amino acids: CASRKTSAPYEQYF. The CDR3 nucleotides read TGCGCCAGCAGGAAGACTAGCGCACCCTACGAGCAGTACTTC.

This clonotype was seen only a few times. The V call is TRBV5-1, the J call TRBJ2-4, with TRBD2 matching 12 bases. J was trimmed by 7 bases and V by 0 bases; bases with no gene match: 2. The CDR3 has 15 residues. Germline V lookup: CDR1 SGHRS, CDR2 YFSETQ. The DNA of the CDR3 is TGCGCCAGCAGCTTGGGACTAGCGGGAGAGAACATTCAGTACTTC. Its protein product is CASSLGLAGENIQYF.

The CDR3 loop reads CATSRDRGGGELFF. The CDR3 DNA is TGTGCCACCAGCAGAGATAGGGGAGGCGGGGAGCTGTTTTTT. The gene calls are TRBV15 and TRBJ2-2; tentative D call: TRBD2 (6 bases). Germline loops: CDR1 LNHNV, CDR2 YYDKDF (reference sequence). CDR3 length: 14 amino acids. V shed 0 bases and J shed 7 bases, with 9 bases lying between them.

This clonotype was detected only a few times. The CDR3 here is CASSERGRTDTQYF. CDR3 in DNA: TGCGCCAGCAGTGAGAGAGGGCGCACAGATACGCAGTATTTT. The rearrangement links TRBV10-2 to TRBJ2-3, with D possibly TRBD2 on 5 matching bases. Trimming took 2 bases from V and 1 from J, leaving 7 bases between them. This CDR3 has 14 amino acids. CDR1 is WSHSY, CDR2 SAAADI, per germline.

Only a few counts were recorded for this clonotype. The genes are TRBV5-1 and TRBJ1-4; D is ambiguous. Deletions cut 4 bases from V and 7 bases from J, with 20 bases between. Germline V gives CDR1 SGHRS, CDR2 YFSETQ. This CDR3 is 16 amino acids long. This chain's CDR3 is CASSPSPGPPGEKLFF. DNA of the CDR3: TGCGCCAGCAGCCCATCCCCCGGGCCCCCGGGTGAAAAACTGTTTTTT.

The chain recombines TRBV12-3 or TRBV12-4 with TRBJ2-1; no clear D. CDR3 length equals 16 residues. Trimming left V 6 bases short and J 1 base short, with 16 bases between. CDR3 loop: CASRPTRRASYNEQFF. The DNA for the CDR3 is TGTGCCAGCAGACCGACCCGACGGGCGTCCTACAATGAGCAGTTCTTC.

This clonotype came up a few times. This chain joins TRBV7-9 and TRBJ1-2, with D tentatively TRBD1 (6 bases). The germline V gene encodes CDR1 SEHNR and CDR2 FQNEAQ (reference sequence). Trimming removed 4 bases at V and 6 bases at J, with 9 bases between. The CDR3 spans 12 residues. CDR3 loop: CASSSNRDGYTF. The DNA for the CDR3 is TGTGCCAGCAGCTCAAACAGGGATGGCTACACCTTC.

V usage is TRBV19 and J usage is TRBJ2-1; possible D gene TRBD2, 5 bases. The V gene's germline CDR1 is LNHDA and CDR2 SQIVND (reference sequence). Trimming pared 1 base from V and 6 bases from J, leaving 13 bases between. The CDR3 runs 15 residues. CDR3 sequence (DNA): TGTGCCAGTAGTATAGCCATTACTAGTGGCAATGAGCAGTTCTTC. Its protein product is CASSIAITSGNEQFF.

This clonotype was seen a handful of times. The CDR3 DNA reads TGCGCCAGCAGCCCCCGGGAGGAGATTTACAATGAGCAGTTCTTC. It yields the protein CASSPREEIYNEQFF. The chain links TRBV4-1 to TRBJ2-1; 7 bases agree with TRBD2. This CDR3 comprises 15 residues. Trimming at V came to 4 bases and at J to 4 bases, leaving 7 bases not matched to a gene. The germline V gene has CDR1 MGHRA and CDR2 YSYEKL.

This chain joins TRBV27 and TRBJ2-7, with 7 bases fitting TRBD1. CDR1 is MNHEY and CDR2 is SMNVEV in the germline V gene (reference sequence). Trimming at V came to 4 bases and at J to 5 bases, leaving 8 bases not matched to a gene. The CDR3 length is 14 residues. The CDR3, as DNA: TGTGCCAGCAGTTCCAGGGGGTATTACGACGAGCAGTACTTC. Translated, it gives CASSSRGYYDEQYF.

This clonotype was found many times. J is TRBJ2-7 and V is TRBV27, with 9 nucleotides matching TRBD1. Germline CDR1 reads MNHEY; CDR2 reads SMNVEV (reference sequence). This CDR3 is built from 14 residues. Trimming cost V 5 bases and J 2 bases; bases outside gene matches: 4. The CDR3 protein is CASSPRDRAYEQYF. The CDR3 DNA follows: TGTGCCAGCAGTCCCCGGGACAGGGCCTACGAGCAGTACTTC.

The V gene is TRBV4-1, the J gene TRBJ2-7; D perhaps matches TRBD2 (5 bases). The germline V and J ends were trimmed by 1 base and 0 bases, with 19 bases remaining between them. Germline V gives CDR1 MGHRA, CDR2 YSYEKL. The CDR3 extends over 18 amino acids. The CDR3 DNA reads TGCGCCAGCAGCCAAGTACTACGATTCGGAGCGGACTCCTACGAGCAGTACTTC. As protein: CASSQVLRFGADSYEQYF.

The chain couples TRBV19 to TRBJ2-7; 9 nucleotides match TRBD1. Germline V gene data show CDR1 as LNHDA and CDR2 as SQIVND (reference sequence). The CDR3 has 15 amino acids. Trimming removed 1 base from V and 7 bases from J; junction bases left unmatched: 8. The CDR3 protein is CASSIAYWTGEEQYF. The CDR3 bases are TGTGCCAGTAGTATAGCGTATTGGACAGGGGAAGAGCAGTACTTC.

In its sample, this clonotype was seen many times. The genes are TRBV25-1 and TRBJ1-2, with D unclear. This CDR3 is built from 15 residues. Per the germline V gene, CDR1 is MGHDK and CDR2 is SYGVNS. V was shortened by 5 bases and J by 4 bases, with 17 bases between the two germline ends. The CDR3 protein is CASSPSADFGYGYTF. CDR3 DNA: TGTGCCAGCAGTCCTTCGGCGGACTTTGGCTATGGCTACACCTTC.

The genes are TRBV15 and TRBJ2-5, with no clear D. The germline V and J ends were trimmed by 4 bases and 5 bases, with 8 bases remaining between them. The germline gives CDR1 LNHNV, CDR2 YYDKDF (reference sequence). CDR3 length: 12 amino acids. The CDR3 nucleotides read TGTGCCACCAGCACACTCTCGGAGACCCAGTACTTC. It yields the protein CATSTLSETQYF. The full variable domain, its missing parts supplied by reference TRBV15 and TRBJ2-5, is DAMVIQNPRYQVTQFGKPVTLSCSQTLNHNVMYWYQQKSSQAPKLLFHYYDKDFNNEADTPDNFQSRRPNTSFCFLDIRSPGLGDTAMYLCATSTLSETQYFGPGTRLLVL.

The table lists this clonotype with a few counts. J is TRBJ2-3 and V is TRBV18, with 9 bases identical to TRBD2. V lost 6 bases and J lost 2; bases outside the gene matches: 6. The CDR3 has 15 amino acids. Germline loops: CDR1 KGHSH, CDR2 LQKENI. The DNA of the CDR3 is TGTGCCAGCTCCTTAGCGGGAGCGATCACAGATACGCAGTATTTT. Translation: CASSLAGAITDTQYF.

J is TRBJ2-2 and V is TRBV27; D remains ambiguous. This CDR3 spans 14 amino acids. The germline V gene encodes CDR1 MNHEY and CDR2 SMNVEV (reference sequence). V gave up 4 bases and J gave up 0 bases, with 6 bases separating them. As DNA, the CDR3 is TGTGCCAGCAGTTCGCAATCGAACACCGGGGAGCTGTTTTTT. Translation gives CASSSQSNTGELFF.

This chain connects TRBV20-1 to TRBJ1-4; D is perhaps TRBD1 (6 bases). Trimming took 0 bases from V and 7 from J, leaving 12 bases between them. This CDR3 spans 14 amino acids. Germline CDR1 and CDR2: DFQATT and SNEGSKA (reference sequence). The CDR3 region has the DNA TGCAGTGCTAGAGAACAGGGTTTAAGTGAAAAACTGTTTTTT. This gives the protein CSAREQGLSEKLFF.

This clonotype was recorded a few times. V is TRBV4-1 and J is TRBJ2-7, with no clear D. This CDR3 spans 13 amino acids. Germline loops: CDR1 MGHRA, CDR2 YSYEKL. V was shortened by 0 bases and J by 4 bases, with 7 bases between the two germline ends. This chain's CDR3 is CASSQEGPYEQYF. DNA of the CDR3: TGCGCCAGCAGCCAAGAAGGGCCTTACGAGCAGTACTTC.

The chain carries TRBV2 and TRBJ2-1; D is undetermined. Trimming cost V 6 bases and J 0 bases, with 6 bases left between them. Per germline, CDR1 SNHLY and CDR2 FYNNEI. The CDR3 has 13 amino acids. The CDR3 here is CASRLVSYNEQFF. CDR3 coding DNA: TGTGCCAGCAGGCTAGTCTCCTACAATGAGCAGTTCTTC.